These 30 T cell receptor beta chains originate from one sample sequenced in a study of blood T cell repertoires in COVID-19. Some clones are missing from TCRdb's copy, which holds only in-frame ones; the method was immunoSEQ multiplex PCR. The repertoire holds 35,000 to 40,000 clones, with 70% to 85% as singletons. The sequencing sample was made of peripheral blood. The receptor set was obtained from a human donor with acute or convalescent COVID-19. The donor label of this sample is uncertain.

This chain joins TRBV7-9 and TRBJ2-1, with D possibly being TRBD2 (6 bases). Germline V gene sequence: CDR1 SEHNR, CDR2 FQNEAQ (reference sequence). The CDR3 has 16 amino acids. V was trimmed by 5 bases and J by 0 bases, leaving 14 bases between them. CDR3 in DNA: TGTGCCAGCAGCCCCAGACGGGGGTCCTCCTACAATGAGCAGTTCTTC. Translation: CASSPRRGSSYNEQFF.

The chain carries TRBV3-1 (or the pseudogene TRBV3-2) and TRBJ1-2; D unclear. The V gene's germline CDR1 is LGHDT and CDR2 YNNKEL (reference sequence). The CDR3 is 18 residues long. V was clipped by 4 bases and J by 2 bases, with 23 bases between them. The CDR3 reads CASSLRGGFSPGNYGYTF. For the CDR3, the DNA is TGTGCCAGCAGCCTAAGAGGAGGCTTCTCCCCCGGGAACTATGGCTACACCTTC.

DNA for the CDR3: TGTGCCAGCAGCGTAGTCCCTAGCGGGAGGGCTAATAAGCAGTTCTTC. Translation gives CASSVVPSGRANKQFF. This sequence joins TRBV9 and TRBJ2-1, with 12 positions matching TRBD2. Germline lookup yields CDR1 SGDLS and CDR2 YYNGEE. The CDR3 sequence is 16 residues long. Trimming at V came to 0 bases and at J to 11 bases, leaving 9 bases not matched to a gene. Full variable domain (outside the CDR3, taken from reference TRBV9 and TRBJ2-1): DSGVTQTPKHLITATGQRVTLRCSPRSGDLSVYWYQQSLDQGLQFLIQYYNGEERAKGNILERFSAQQFPDLHSELNLSSLELGDSALYFCASSVVPSGRANKQFFGPGTRLTVL.

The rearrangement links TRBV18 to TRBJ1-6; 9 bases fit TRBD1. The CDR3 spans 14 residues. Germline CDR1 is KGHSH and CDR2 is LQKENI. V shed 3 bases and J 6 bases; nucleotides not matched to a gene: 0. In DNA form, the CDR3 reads TGTGCCAGCTCACCGGGACAGGGTAATTCACCCCTCCACTTT. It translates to CASSPGQGNSPLHF.

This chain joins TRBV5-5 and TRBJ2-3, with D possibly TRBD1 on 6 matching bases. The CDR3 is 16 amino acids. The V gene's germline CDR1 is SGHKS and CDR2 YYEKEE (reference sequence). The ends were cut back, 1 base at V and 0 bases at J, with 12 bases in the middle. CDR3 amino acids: CASSLRGRGSTDTQYF. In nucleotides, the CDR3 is TGTGCCAGCAGCTTGAGAGGCAGGGGAAGCACAGATACGCAGTATTTT.

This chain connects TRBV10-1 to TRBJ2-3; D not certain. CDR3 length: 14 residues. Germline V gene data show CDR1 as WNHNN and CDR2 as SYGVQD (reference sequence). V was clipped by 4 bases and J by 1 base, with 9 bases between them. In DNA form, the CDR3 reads TGCGCCAGCAGTGGGAGCGTCGGCACAGATACGCAGTATTTT. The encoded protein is CASSGSVGTDTQYF.

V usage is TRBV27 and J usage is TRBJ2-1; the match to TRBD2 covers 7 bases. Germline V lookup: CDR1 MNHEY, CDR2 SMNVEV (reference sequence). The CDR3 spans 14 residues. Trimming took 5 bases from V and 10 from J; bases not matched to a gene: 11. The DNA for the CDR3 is TGTGCCAGCAGTCACACCCTAGCGGCCCCCGAGCAGTTCTTC. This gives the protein CASSHTLAAPEQFF.

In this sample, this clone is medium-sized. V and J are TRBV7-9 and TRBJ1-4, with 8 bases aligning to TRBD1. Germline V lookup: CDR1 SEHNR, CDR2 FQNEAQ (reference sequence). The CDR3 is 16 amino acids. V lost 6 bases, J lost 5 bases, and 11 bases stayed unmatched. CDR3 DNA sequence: TGTGCCAGCAGGCACCCCACAGGGGGTGAAAATGAAAAACTGTTTTTT. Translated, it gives CASRHPTGGENEKLFF. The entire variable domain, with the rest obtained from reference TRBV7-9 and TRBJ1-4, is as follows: DTGVSQNPRHKITKRGQNVTFRCDPISEHNRLYWYRQTLGQGPEFLTYFQNEAQLEKSRLLSDRFSAERPKGSFSTLEIQRTEQGDSAMYLCASRHPTGGENEKLFFGSGTQLSVL.

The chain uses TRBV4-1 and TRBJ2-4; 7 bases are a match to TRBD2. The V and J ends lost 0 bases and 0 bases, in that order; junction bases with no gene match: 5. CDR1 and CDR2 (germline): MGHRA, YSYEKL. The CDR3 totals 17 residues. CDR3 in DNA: TGCGCCAGCAGCCAAGACGGACTAGGGGTAGCCAAAAACATTCAGTACTTC. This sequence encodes CASSQDGLGVAKNIQYF.

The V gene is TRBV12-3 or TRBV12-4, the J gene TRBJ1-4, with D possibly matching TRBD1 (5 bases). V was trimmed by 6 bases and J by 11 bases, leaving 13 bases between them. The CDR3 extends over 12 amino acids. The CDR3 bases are TGTGCCAGCAGGGGGGGGACTAGGAAACTGTTTTTT. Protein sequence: CASRGGTRKLFF.

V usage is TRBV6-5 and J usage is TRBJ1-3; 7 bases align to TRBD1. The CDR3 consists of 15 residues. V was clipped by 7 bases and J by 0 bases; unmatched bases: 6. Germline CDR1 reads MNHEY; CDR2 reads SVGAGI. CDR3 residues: CASKGQRRSGNTIYF. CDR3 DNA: TGTGCCAGCAAGGGACAGCGCCGCTCTGGAAACACCATATATTTT.

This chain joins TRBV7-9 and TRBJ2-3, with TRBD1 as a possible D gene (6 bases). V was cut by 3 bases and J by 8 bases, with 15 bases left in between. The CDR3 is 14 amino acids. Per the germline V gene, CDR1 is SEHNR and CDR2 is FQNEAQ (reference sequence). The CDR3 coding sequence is TGTGCCAGCAGCTTCCGACAGGCCAGGGGTACGCAGTATTTT. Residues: CASSFRQARGTQYF. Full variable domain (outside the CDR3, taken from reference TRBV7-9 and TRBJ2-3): DTGVSQNPRHKITKRGQNVTFRCDPISEHNRLYWYRQTLGQGPEFLTYFQNEAQLEKSRLLSDRFSAERPKGSFSTLEIQRTEQGDSAMYLCASSFRQARGTQYFGPGTRLTVL.

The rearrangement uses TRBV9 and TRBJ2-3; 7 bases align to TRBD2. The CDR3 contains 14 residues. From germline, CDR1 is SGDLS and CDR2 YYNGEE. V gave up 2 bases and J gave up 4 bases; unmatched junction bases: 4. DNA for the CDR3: TGTGCCAGCAGCGTCACTAGCGAGCCAGATACGCAGTATTTT. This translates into CASSVTSEPDTQYF.

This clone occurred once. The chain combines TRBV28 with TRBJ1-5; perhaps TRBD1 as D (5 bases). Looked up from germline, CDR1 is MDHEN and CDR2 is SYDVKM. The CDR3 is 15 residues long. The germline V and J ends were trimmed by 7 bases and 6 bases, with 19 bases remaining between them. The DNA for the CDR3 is TGTGCCAGCATTACCGGGAGCAATAGGGGTCAGCCCCAGCATTTT. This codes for CASITGSNRGQPQHF.

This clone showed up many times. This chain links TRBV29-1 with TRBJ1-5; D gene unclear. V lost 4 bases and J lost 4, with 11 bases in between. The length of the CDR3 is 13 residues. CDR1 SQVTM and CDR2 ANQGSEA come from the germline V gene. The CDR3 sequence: CSVGGNGNQPQHF. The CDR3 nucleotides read TGCAGCGTTGGAGGAAATGGTAATCAGCCCCAGCATTTT.

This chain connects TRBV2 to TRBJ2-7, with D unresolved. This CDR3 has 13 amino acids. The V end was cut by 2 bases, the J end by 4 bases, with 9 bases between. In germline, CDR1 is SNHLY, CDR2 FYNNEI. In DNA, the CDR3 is TGTGCCAGCAGTGAAACGAGATATTACGAGCAGTACTTC. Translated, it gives CASSETRYYEQYF. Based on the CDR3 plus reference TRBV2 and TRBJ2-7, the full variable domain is EPEVTQTPSHQVTQMGQEVILRCVPISNHLYFYWYRQILGQKVEFLVSFYNNEISEKSEIFDDQFSVERPDGSNFTLKIRSTKLEDSAMYFCASSETRYYEQYFGPGTRLTVT.

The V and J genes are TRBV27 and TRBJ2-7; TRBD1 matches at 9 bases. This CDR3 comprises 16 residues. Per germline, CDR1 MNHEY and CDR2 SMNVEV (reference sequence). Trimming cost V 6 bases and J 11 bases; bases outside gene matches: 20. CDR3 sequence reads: CASSSPGQGFITQEYF. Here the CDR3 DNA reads TGTGCCAGCAGCTCCCCGGGACAGGGATTTATCACCCAGGAGTACTTC.

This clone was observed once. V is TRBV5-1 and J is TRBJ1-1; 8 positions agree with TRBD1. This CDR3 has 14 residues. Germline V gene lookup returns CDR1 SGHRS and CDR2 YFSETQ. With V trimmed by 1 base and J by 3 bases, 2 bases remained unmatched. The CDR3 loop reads CASSLTGGDTEAFF. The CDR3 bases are TGCGCCAGCAGCTTGACAGGGGGGGACACTGAAGCTTTCTTT.

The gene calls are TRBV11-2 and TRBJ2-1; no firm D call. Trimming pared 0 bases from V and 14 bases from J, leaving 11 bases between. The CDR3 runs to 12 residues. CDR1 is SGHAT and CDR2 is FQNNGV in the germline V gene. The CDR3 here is CASSLDSSAKFF. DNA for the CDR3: TGTGCCAGCAGCTTAGATTCCTCCGCGAAGTTCTTC. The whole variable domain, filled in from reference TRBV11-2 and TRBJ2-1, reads EAGVAQSPRYKIIEKRQSVAFWCNPISGHATLYWYQQILGQGPKLLIQFQNNGVVDDSQLPKDRFSAERLKGVDSTLKIQPAKLEDSAVYLCASSLDSSAKFFGPGTRLTVL.

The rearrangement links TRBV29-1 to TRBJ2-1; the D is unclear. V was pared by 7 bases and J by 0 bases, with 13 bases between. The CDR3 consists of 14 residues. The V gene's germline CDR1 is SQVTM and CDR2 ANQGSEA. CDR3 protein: CSGRERSSYNEQFF. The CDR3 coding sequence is TGCAGCGGGAGAGAAAGGAGCTCCTACAATGAGCAGTTCTTC.

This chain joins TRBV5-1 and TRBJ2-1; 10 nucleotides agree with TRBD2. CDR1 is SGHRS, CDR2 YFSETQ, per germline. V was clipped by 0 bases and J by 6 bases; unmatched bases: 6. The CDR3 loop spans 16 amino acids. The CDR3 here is CASSLAAASGSNEQFF. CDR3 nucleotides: TGCGCCAGCAGCTTGGCGGCGGCTAGCGGGAGCAATGAGCAGTTCTTC.

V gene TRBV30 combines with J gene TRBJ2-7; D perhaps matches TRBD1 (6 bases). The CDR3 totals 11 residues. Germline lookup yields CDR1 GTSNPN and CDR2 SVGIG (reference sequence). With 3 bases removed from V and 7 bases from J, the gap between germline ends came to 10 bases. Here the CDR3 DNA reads TGTGCCTGGAGCACAGGGTGGGAGCAGTACTTC. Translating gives CAWSTGWEQYF. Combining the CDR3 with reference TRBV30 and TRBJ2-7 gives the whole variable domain SQTIHQWPATLVQPVGSPLSLECTVEGTSNPNLYWYRQAAGRGLQLLFYSVGIGQISSEVPQNLSASRPQDRQFILSSKKLLLSDSGFYLCAWSTGWEQYFGPGTRLTVT.

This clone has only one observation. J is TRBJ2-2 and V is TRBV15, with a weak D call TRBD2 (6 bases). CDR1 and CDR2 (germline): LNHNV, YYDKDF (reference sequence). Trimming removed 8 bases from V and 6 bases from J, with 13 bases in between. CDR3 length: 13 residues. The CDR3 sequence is CATVRGGSGELFF. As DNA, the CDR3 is TGTGCCACCGTCCGAGGAGGGTCCGGGGAGCTGTTTTTT.

The CDR3 bases are TGCGCCAGCAGCTTTCGGACAGGGTCAGGTATTGACACTGAAGCTTTCTTT. Translation gives CASSFRTGSGIDTEAFF. The chain carries TRBV5-1 and TRBJ1-1; 8 positions match TRBD1. In germline, CDR1 is SGHRS, CDR2 YFSETQ. Losses at the gene ends were 2 bases for V and 3 bases for J; bases not matched to a gene: 12. This CDR3 comprises 17 residues.

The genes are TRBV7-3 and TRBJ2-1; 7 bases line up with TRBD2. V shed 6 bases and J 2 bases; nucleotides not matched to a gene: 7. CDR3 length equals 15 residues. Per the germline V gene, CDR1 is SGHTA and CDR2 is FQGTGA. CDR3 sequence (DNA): TGTGCCAGCAGTTTTAGCGGGCCCGCCTACAATGAGCAGTTCTTC. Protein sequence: CASSFSGPAYNEQFF.

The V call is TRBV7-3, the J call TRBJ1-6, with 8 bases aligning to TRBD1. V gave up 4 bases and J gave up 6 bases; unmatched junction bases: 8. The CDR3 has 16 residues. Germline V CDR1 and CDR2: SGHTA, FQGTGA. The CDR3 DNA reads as TGTGCCAGCAGCTCCATGGACAGGGTAACTAATTCACCCCTCCACTTT. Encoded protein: CASSSMDRVTNSPLHF.

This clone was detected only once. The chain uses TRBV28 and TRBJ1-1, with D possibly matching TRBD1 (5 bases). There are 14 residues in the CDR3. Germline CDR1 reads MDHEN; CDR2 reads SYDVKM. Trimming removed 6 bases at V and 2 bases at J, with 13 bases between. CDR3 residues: CASSWTQANTEAFF. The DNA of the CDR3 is TGTGCCAGCAGCTGGACACAGGCTAACACTGAAGCTTTCTTT.

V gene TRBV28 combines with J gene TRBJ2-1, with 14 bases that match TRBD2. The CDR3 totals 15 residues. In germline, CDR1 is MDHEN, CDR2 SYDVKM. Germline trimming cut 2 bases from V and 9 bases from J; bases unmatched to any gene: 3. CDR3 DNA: TGTGCCAGCAGTTTAGGACTAGCGGGGGGCGGTGAGCAGTTCTTC. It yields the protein CASSLGLAGGGEQFF.

The CDR3: CASSLTQGALNQPQHF. The CDR3 nucleotides read TGTGCCAGCAGCTTGACTCAGGGGGCATTGAATCAGCCCCAGCATTTT. The chain couples TRBV5-5 to TRBJ1-5; 8 bases are a match to TRBD1. Germline CDR1 reads SGHKS; CDR2 reads YYEKEE (reference sequence). The CDR3 has 16 residues. The ends lost 1 base at V and 4 bases at J; junction bases unmatched: 7.

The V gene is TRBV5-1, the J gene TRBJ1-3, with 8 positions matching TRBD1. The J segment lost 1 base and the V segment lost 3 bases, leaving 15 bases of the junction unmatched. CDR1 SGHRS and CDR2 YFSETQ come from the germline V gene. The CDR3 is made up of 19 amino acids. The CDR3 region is CASSSGQWAGGESGNTIYF. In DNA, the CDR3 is TGCGCCAGCAGCTCGGGTCAGTGGGCAGGGGGCGAGTCTGGAAACACCATATATTTT.